This TCR beta chain was profiled in a study of blood T cell repertoires in COVID-19. Background on the study: Researchers got acute and convalescent COVID-19 samples from the United States, Italy and Spain.

The study assigned cohorts using participant-reported clinical history. Cohort 3 recovered donors had two negative PCRs, clearance, or symptom resolution. V shed 2 bases and J shed 4 bases, with 13 bases lying between them. Looked up from germline, CDR1 is MNHEY and CDR2 is SVGAGI. This CDR3 has 15 amino acids. Libraries were prepared by immunoSEQ multiplex PCR; TCRdb keeps only in-frame clonotypes and omits some of them. Of 200,000 to 250,000 clones detected, 88% appear once; the ten largest clones hold about 2.6%. The clonotype originates from a woman younger than 45 who had recovered from COVID-19. This sequence joins TRBV6-5 and TRBJ2-3, with a tentative D call TRBD1 (5 bases). The sequenced sample consisted of PBMCs or T cells enriched from blood (not recorded which). The CDR3 spells CASSYRQGGADTQYF. CDR3 bases: TGTGCCAGCAGTTACAGGCAGGGTGGCGCAGATACGCAGTATTTT.